These T cell receptor beta chains were read from a single sample in a study of Ad26.COV2.S vaccination and SARS-CoV-2 variants. Libraries were prepared by immunoSEQ multiplex PCR; TCRdb keeps only in-frame clonotypes and omits some of them. The table has around 450,000 clones, nearly 90% seen once. The sequencing here drew on peripheral blood, taken in a trial of Ad26.COV2.S vaccine versus placebo. The receptors were sampled from a person aged 18 to 65 who received the Ad26.COV2.S COVID-19 vaccine or a placebo. Each CDR3 is given with its conserved first and last residue. Fields, in order: J gene, V gene, clone size, D gene, CDR3 protein, CDR3 DNA. D genes are given only for firm matches. Size values are once, few and many counts, or a class for expanded clones, and some rows have none.

>TRBJ2-1|TRBV28|few|-
CASSPLRSSYNEQFF
TGTGCCAGCAGTCCACTCAGAAGCTCCTACAATGAGCAGTTCTTC
>TRBJ1-1|TRBV11-2|-|-
CASSLFRQDNTEAFF
TGTGCCAGCAGCTTATTCCGACAGGACAACACTGAAGCTTTCTTT
>TRBJ2-7|TRBV27|-|-
CASMGGYEQYF
TGTGCCAGCATGGGGGGCTACGAGCAGTACTTC
>TRBJ2-7|TRBV19|-|TRBD1
CASSMGTGSYEQYF
TGTGCCAGTAGTATGGGGACAGGGTCCTACGAGCAGTACTTC
>TRBJ2-4|TRBV9|-|-
CASSVGGAKNIQYF
TGTGCCAGCAGCGTAGGTGGGGCCAAAAACATTCAGTACTTC
>TRBJ2-1|TRBV19|-|TRBD1
CASSGRDRYYEQFF
TGTGCCAGTAGTGGCCGGGACAGGTACTATGAGCAGTTCTTC
>TRBJ1-2|TRBV11-3|-|-
CASSFSPGRTNYGYTF
TGTGCCAGCAGCTTTTCCCCAGGGCGAACAAACTATGGCTACACCTTC
>TRBJ2-1|TRBV6-1|-|TRBD2
CASSEDITSGEHNEQFF
TGTGCCAGCAGTGAAGATATTACTAGCGGGGAACACAATGAGCAGTTCTTC
>TRBJ2-3|TRBV5-1|-|-
CASSLGWDSVTQYF
TGCGCCAGCAGCTTGGGGTGGGACTCGGTTACGCAGTATTTT
>TRBJ2-3|TRBV7-2|-|TRBD1
CASSRTGITDTQYF
TGTGCCAGCAGCCGGACAGGGATTACAGATACGCAGTATTTT
>TRBJ1-5|TRBV30|-|-
CAWRRGRTGAQHF
TGTGCCTGGAGGAGGGGAAGGACGGGAGCCCAGCATTTT
>TRBJ2-1|TRBV7-9|once|TRBD2
CASSLAIAGSASSYNEQFF
TGTGCCAGCAGCTTAGCGATAGCGGGGAGTGCTAGCTCCTACAATGAGCAGTTCTTC
>TRBJ2-1|TRBV4-3|-|TRBD1
CASSPRDSRDAGRFF
TGCGCCAGCAGCCCTAGGGACAGTCGGGACGCAGGTCGGTTCTTC
>TRBJ2-2|TRBV6-5|-|TRBD1
CASSLDRVFGELFF
TGTGCCAGCAGTTTAGACAGGGTGTTTGGGGAGCTGTTTTTT
>TRBJ1-2|TRBV6-5|-|-
CASNRRVDGYTF
TGTGCCAGCAATAGAAGGGTTGACGGCTACACCTTC
>TRBJ1-1|TRBV6-5|-|-
CASTQLGGAEAFF
TGTGCCAGCACCCAACTGGGAGGGGCTGAAGCTTTCTTT
>TRBJ2-1|TRBV9|-|-
CASSVGAGWSSYNEQFF
TGTGCCAGCAGCGTAGGGGCGGGTTGGAGCTCCTACAATGAGCAGTTCTTC
>TRBJ2-3|TRBV27|-|-
CASSLGRVTDTQYF
TGTGCCAGCAGTTTGGGCAGGGTAACAGATACGCAGTATTTT
>TRBJ1-1|TRBV5-1|-|-
CASSLAGGVGWDTEAFF
TGCGCCAGCAGCTTGGCCGGGGGTGTAGGGTGGGACACTGAAGCTTTCTTT
>TRBJ1-1|TRBV30|once|-
CAWTAGRLAEAFF
TGTGCCTGGACCGCAGGGAGGTTGGCTGAAGCTTTCTTT
>TRBJ2-2|TRBV2|-|TRBD2
CASSENLAGNTGELFF
TGTGCCAGCAGTGAAAACCTAGCGGGCAACACCGGGGAGCTGTTTTTT